Shown below are 13 T cell receptor beta chains from a single sample sequenced in a study of cytomegalovirus exposure and HLA in healthy donors. In the PCR, 60 Vbeta and 13 Jbeta primers were used. The method was immunoSEQ multiplex PCR; TCRdb's version includes in-frame clones alone and lacks a portion of them. The sample has about 150,000 clones; 70% to 80% are singletons. Material: PBMCs. All receptors derive from a man aged 40-50 years in good health and CMV-seropositive.

The chain couples TRBV14 to TRBJ1-3; a weak D match, TRBD1 (5 bases). With 0 bases removed from V and 8 bases from J, the gap between germline ends came to 17 bases. Germline loops: CDR1 SGHDN, CDR2 FVKESK. The CDR3 length is 16 residues. CDR3 sequence reads: CASSQEVSGPGDTIYF. Written as DNA, the CDR3 is TGTGCCAGCAGCCAAGAAGTTTCGGGTCCGGGGGACACCATATATTTT.

The V and J genes are TRBV7-8 and TRBJ2-3; 11 bases are a match to TRBD2. CDR1 and CDR2 (germline): SGHVS, FQNEAQ. This CDR3 comprises 16 residues. The trim removed 4 bases at V and 2 bases at J, leaving 5 bases unmatched. The CDR3 reads CASSSQLAGATDTQYF. CDR3 DNA sequence: TGTGCCAGCAGCTCCCAACTAGCGGGAGCCACAGATACGCAGTATTTT.

V and J are TRBV6-1 and TRBJ1-5; no clear D. The CDR3 runs to 15 residues. The germline V gene encodes CDR1 MNHNS and CDR2 SASEGT. V was shortened by 5 bases and J by 6 bases, with 17 bases between the two germline ends. CDR3 in amino acids: CASSREPGGGQPQHF. The CDR3 coding sequence is TGTGCCAGCAGTAGAGAACCCGGCGGTGGTCAGCCCCAGCATTTT.

The chain carries TRBV11-3 and TRBJ2-1; a weak D match, TRBD1 (5 bases). The CDR3 spans 15 residues. Looked up from germline, CDR1 is SGHNT and CDR2 is YENEEA. V lost 1 base and J lost 5, with 12 bases in between. The CDR3 coding sequence is TGTGCCAGCAGCTTAGGGGGCTTCCTTAACAATGAGCAGTTCTTC. Its translation is CASSLGGFLNNEQFF.

The chain has TRBV5-5 and TRBJ2-2; a possible D gene is TRBD1 (6 bases). The CDR3 sequence is 14 residues long. CDR1 SGHKS and CDR2 YYEKEE come from the germline V gene (reference sequence). V gave up 2 bases and J gave up 7 bases, with 12 bases separating them. This chain's CDR3 is CASSFGTIDGELFF. CDR3 nucleotides: TGTGCCAGCAGCTTCGGGACAATCGACGGGGAGCTGTTTTTT.

In DNA form, the CDR3 reads TGCAGCGTTGAGAAAGGGGTAGGCTATGGCTACACCTTC. This codes for CSVEKGVGYGYTF. V usage is TRBV29-1 and J usage is TRBJ1-2; D might be TRBD1 (5 bases). Germline V lookup: CDR1 SQVTM, CDR2 ANQGSEA. Trimming took 3 bases from V and 4 from J, leaving 12 bases between them. The CDR3 contains 13 residues.

The rearrangement uses TRBV29-1 and TRBJ2-2; TRBD2 matches at 9 bases. V shed 5 bases and J 4 bases; nucleotides not matched to a gene: 8. CDR3 length: 15 residues. CDR1 and CDR2 from the germline V gene are SQVTM and ANQGSEA. The CDR3 is CSVRPAGGSTGELFF. CDR3 in DNA: TGCAGCGTTCGGCCCGCGGGGGGGAGCACCGGGGAGCTGTTTTTT.

The count of this clone is one. The chain joins TRBV27 to TRBJ2-7, with D uncertain. CDR3 size: 14 residues. With 0 bases removed from V and 7 bases from J, the gap between germline ends came to 13 bases. The germline V gene encodes CDR1 MNHEY and CDR2 SMNVEV (reference sequence). The CDR3 nucleotides read TGTGCCAGCAGTTTATCGGCTGGCCTGTTTGAGCAGTACTTC. This encodes CASSLSAGLFEQYF.

This clone was found a few times. V gene TRBV7-9 combines with J gene TRBJ2-2; 8 positions match TRBD2. The germline CDR1 and CDR2 sequences are SEHNR and FQNEAQ (reference sequence). V was clipped by 5 bases and J by 4 bases; unmatched bases: 3. This CDR3 spans 14 amino acids. The CDR3 DNA sequence: TGTGCCAGCAGCCCAACTAGCGGCACCGGGGAGCTGTTTTTT. Translation: CASSPTSGTGELFF. Full variable domain (outside the CDR3, taken from reference TRBV7-9 and TRBJ2-2): DTGVSQNPRHKITKRGQNVTFRCDPISEHNRLYWYRQTLGQGPEFLTYFQNEAQLEKSRLLSDRFSAERPKGSFSTLEIQRTEQGDSAMYLCASSPTSGTGELFFGEGSRLTVL.

The gene calls are TRBV28 and TRBJ2-2; 11 bases are shared with TRBD2. Germline V gene lookup returns CDR1 MDHEN and CDR2 SYDVKM. This CDR3 is 19 amino acids long. Trimming cost V 10 bases and J 3 bases; bases outside gene matches: 19. The CDR3 protein is CATGGTEGTSGSYTGELFF. The CDR3 region has the DNA TGTGCCACCGGTGGGACGGAAGGAACTAGCGGGAGCTACACCGGGGAGCTGTTTTTT.

V usage is TRBV6-1 and J usage is TRBJ2-2; TRBD2 aligns across 9 bases. This CDR3 is 15 amino acids long. Trimming at V came to 4 bases and at J to 6 bases, leaving 6 bases not matched to a gene. Germline V gives CDR1 MNHNS, CDR2 SASEGT. In DNA form, the CDR3 reads TGTGCCAGCAGTGCGCAGCGGGAGGTCGCCGGGGAGCTGTTTTTT. It specifies CASSAQREVAGELFF.

This clone was detected once. The gene calls are TRBV7-2 and TRBJ2-5; the D gene is possibly TRBD1 (5 bases). The V and J ends lost 4 bases and 4 bases respectively, with 10 bases between them. The CDR3 is 13 residues long. Germline CDR1 SGHTA, CDR2 FQGNSA. In nucleotides, the CDR3 is TGTGCCAGCAGCTCTGTGGGGCTAGAGACCCAGTACTTC. This translates into CASSSVGLETQYF.

The J gene is TRBJ1-5, the V gene TRBV19, with TRBD1 matching over 7 bases. Trimming removed 4 bases from V and 6 bases from J; junction bases left unmatched: 12. The CDR3 extends over 16 amino acids. Germline CDR1 reads LNHDA; CDR2 reads SQIVND (reference sequence). Written as DNA, the CDR3 is TGTGCCAGTAGTACCTCAGACAGGGTCAGGACTCAGCCCCAGCATTTT. Amino acids: CASSTSDRVRTQPQHF.